Presented here are 5 T cell receptor beta chains from one specimen sequenced in a study of shared clonotypes between healthy human individuals. Clones were read by immunoSEQ multiplex PCR, and TCRdb kept only the in-frame ones, dropping some. The sample includes over a million clones, more than 75% of them seen just once. The sample consisted of memory CD4+ T cells from PBMCs. Specified subset: CD45RA-negative fraction. Every receptor here comes from a man between 18 and 29 years old in good health. Some clones in this sample may be carry-over from other donors' samples.

This CDR3 reads CASSLGLGSGNTIYF. CDR3 sequence (DNA): TGTGCCAGCAGCTTGGGGTTAGGCTCTGGAAACACCATATATTTT. The V and J genes are TRBV5-6 and TRBJ1-3; D ambiguous. V lost 0 bases to trimming and J lost 0 bases, with 7 bases between them. The CDR3 length is 15 residues. Per the germline V gene, CDR1 is SGHDT and CDR2 is YYEEEE.

In its sample, this clone was seen once. A read error may be the cause here, since a much bigger clone is one base away. V and J are TRBV5-6 and TRBJ2-3; 9 nucleotides match TRBD2. CDR1 and CDR2 (germline): SGHDT, YYEEEE. The length of the CDR3 is 17 residues. The chain's CDR3 is CTSSFAIAGVATDTQYF. CDR3 nucleotides: TGTACCAGCAGCTTCGCCATAGCGGGAGTGGCCACAGATACGCAGTATTTT.

The DNA for the CDR3 is TGTGCCAGCAGTGTCGCCGGGACAGGCAACACCGGGGAGCTGTTTTTT. Amino acids: CASSVAGTGNTGELFF. This chain links TRBV25-1 with TRBJ2-2, with 8 bases identical to TRBD1. Losses at the gene ends were 4 bases for V and 2 bases for J; bases not matched to a gene: 6. CDR3 length: 16 amino acids. Germline V CDR1 and CDR2: MGHDK, SYGVNS.

DNA for the CDR3: TGTGCCAGCTCACCAACGCCGGGGGCTGCAACTAATGAAAAACTGTTTTTT. Amino acids: CASSPTPGAATNEKLFF. The chain combines TRBV18 with TRBJ1-4; a weak D match, TRBD1 (6 bases). V gave up 2 bases and J gave up 0 bases, with 13 bases separating them. The CDR3 loop spans 17 amino acids. Looked up from germline, CDR1 is KGHSH and CDR2 is LQKENI. Drawing the rest from reference TRBV18 and TRBJ1-4, the complete variable domain is NAGVMQNPRHLVRRRGQEARLRCSPMKGHSHVYWYRQLPEEGLKFMVYLQKENIIDESGMPKERFSAEFPKEGPSILRIQQVVRGDSAAYFCASSPTPGAATNEKLFFGSGTQLSVL.

V gene TRBV18 combines with J gene TRBJ2-2; 8 bases are shared with TRBD2. The junction had 6 bases not matched to a gene; V was cut back by 8 bases and J by 4 bases. CDR3 length equals 14 residues. Germline V gene data show CDR1 as KGHSH and CDR2 as LQKENI. The CDR3 DNA reads TGTGCCAGCAGGACTAGCTCGGTCACCGGGGAGCTGTTTTTT. Residues: CASRTSSVTGELFF.